A selection of T cell receptor beta chains follows, all from one sample in a study of shared clonotypes between healthy human individuals. Assay used: immunoSEQ multiplex PCR; TCRdb lists only in-frame clones, some missing. The sample has around 100,000 clones; about 67% are singletons. The specimen sequenced was memory CD8+ T cells sorted from blood. The source is a woman aged 25 to 39 in good health. CDR3s include the opening cysteine and the closing phenylalanine or tryptophan. The D gene is left open where the match is weak. A clone size is listed for some rows: how often the clone was seen (once, few, many), or a class if it is expanded.

>TRBV5-5|-|TRBD2|TRBJ2-7
CASSQTSVSSYEQYF
TGTGCCAGCAGCCAAACTAGCGTCTCGTCCTACGAGCAGTACTTC
>TRBV6-6|few|-|TRBJ1-1
CASSYSRPGTEAFF
TGTGCCAGCAGTTACTCGCGCCCTGGAACTGAAGCTTTCTTT
>TRBV5-4|-|TRBD2|TRBJ2-7
CASSLVGTGTSSYEQYF
TGTGCCAGCAGCTTGGTAGGAACCGGGACTAGTTCCTACGAGCAGTACTTC
>TRBV29-1|-|TRBD2|TRBJ2-5
CSVEGGRGETQYF
TGCAGCGTTGAAGGCGGGAGGGGAGAGACCCAGTACTTC
>TRBV2|-|-|TRBJ1-1
CASIRENTEAFF
TGTGCCAGCATTCGGGAGAACACTGAAGCTTTCTTT
>TRBV14|-|-|TRBJ1-2
CASSQDGSYGYTF
TGTGCCAGCAGCCAAGACGGGAGTTATGGCTACACCTTC
>TRBV25-1|many|TRBD1|TRBJ1-5
CASSGERQGAEGNQPQHF
TGTGCCAGCAGTGGGGAGCGACAGGGGGCAGAGGGCAATCAGCCCCAGCATTTT
>TRBV5-1|-|-|TRBJ2-1
CASSLEGSEYNEQFF
TGCGCCAGCAGCTTGGAGGGGTCGGAATACAATGAGCAGTTCTTC
>TRBV28|-|-|TRBJ1-5
CASSLGFRARDGNQPQHF
TGTGCCAGCAGTTTAGGGTTCCGGGCAAGGGATGGCAATCAGCCCCAGCATTTT
>TRBV28|few|TRBD2|TRBJ2-7
CASSLREGLFEQYF
TGTGCCAGCAGTTTGCGGGAGGGCCTCTTCGAGCAGTACTTC
>TRBV14|-|TRBD2|TRBJ2-5
CASSHLRGDQETQYF
TGTGCCAGCAGCCACCTGCGGGGGGACCAAGAGACCCAGTACTTC
>TRBV30|-|TRBD2|TRBJ2-1
CAWNPRTSGALYNEQFF
TGTGCCTGGAATCCCAGGACTAGCGGGGCCCTTTACAATGAGCAGTTCTTC
>TRBV11-2|few|-|TRBJ2-7
CASSLDIAREQYF
TGTGCCAGCAGCTTAGATATAGCTAGGGAGCAGTACTTC
>TRBV27|-|-|TRBJ2-1
CASSPLDPLRGEQFF
TGTGCCAGCAGTCCCCTGGACCCCCTCAGGGGTGAGCAGTTCTTC
>TRBV7-9|-|TRBD2|TRBJ2-7
CASSAWRQREKIVAYEQYF
TGTGCCAGCAGCGCGTGGCGCCAGCGGGAAAAGATCGTGGCGTACGAGCAGTACTTC
>TRBV6-1|few|-|TRBJ2-7
CASSEGEGEGKSIWEQYF
TGTGCCAGCAGTGAAGGGGAGGGGGAGGGAAAGAGCATATGGGAGCAGTACTTC
>TRBV27|-|-|TRBJ2-2
CASSIPRKGASTGELFF
TGTGCCAGCAGTATCCCCCGGAAAGGGGCGAGCACCGGGGAGCTGTTTTTT
>TRBV5-1|-|-|TRBJ2-7
CASSMTGFAYEQYF
TGCGCCAGCAGCATGACAGGTTTCGCCTACGAGCAGTACTTC
>TRBV11-2|-|-|TRBJ2-2
CASSLLHGELFF
TGTGCCAGCAGCTTATTACACGGGGAGCTGTTTTTT
>TRBV11-3|few|-|TRBJ1-1
CASSLVWSEAFF
TGTGCCAGCAGCTTAGTATGGTCTGAAGCTTTCTTT
>TRBV7-9|-|TRBD2|TRBJ2-1
CASSLFGGSGRPQFF
TGTGCCAGCAGCTTATTCGGGGGGAGCGGGAGGCCCCAGTTCTTC
>TRBV15|few|TRBD2|TRBJ2-7
CATSTSPGRAYEQYF
TGTGCCACCAGCACCTCACCGGGGAGGGCCTACGAGCAGTACTTC
>TRBV5-7|-|TRBD1|TRBJ1-5
CASSFLGTGGLQPQHF
TGTGCCAGCAGCTTTTTAGGGACAGGGGGCTTGCAGCCCCAGCATTTT
>TRBV7-9|-|TRBD1|TRBJ1-2
CASSSHGTGVGYTF
TGTGCCAGCAGCTCCCACGGGACAGGGGTAGGCTACACCTTC
>TRBV2|few|-|TRBJ1-1
CASSDGSRTEAFF
TGTGCCAGCAGTGACGGCTCGCGGACTGAAGCTTTCTTT
>TRBV30|-|-|TRBJ1-2
CAWSTFGLRGYTF
TGTGCCTGGAGTACCTTCGGTCTAAGGGGCTACACCTTC
>TRBV2|few|-|TRBJ2-1
CASTVGVSELREQFF
TGTGCCAGCACCGTCGGGGTCTCCGAGCTACGGGAGCAGTTCTTC
>TRBV5-2|-|-|TRBJ1-2
CASSQLNGGLDYGYTF
TGTGCCAGCAGCCAACTGAACGGAGGTTTAGACTATGGCTACACCTTC
>TRBV25-1|-|-|TRBJ2-7
CASSANGGGIYYEQYF
TGTGCCAGCAGTGCTAATGGGGGCGGGATTTATTACGAGCAGTACTTC
>TRBV25-1|few|TRBD2|TRBJ2-3
CASEGTSGKFTDTQYF
TGTGCCAGCGAAGGGACTAGCGGCAAATTCACAGATACGCAGTATTTT
>TRBV19|-|-|TRBJ1-4
CASRRSVATNEKLFF
TGTGCCAGTAGAAGGTCTGTCGCAACTAATGAAAAACTGTTTTTT
>TRBV27|-|-|TRBJ2-7
CASSLSIFGPGPLSDEQYF
TGTGCCAGCAGTTTATCGATCTTTGGCCCGGGACCCCTCTCCGACGAGCAGTACTTC
>TRBV5-1|-|-|TRBJ1-3
CASSPGTTGNTIYF
TGCGCCAGCAGCCCGGGCACAACTGGAAACACCATATATTTT
>TRBV6-1|-|-|TRBJ1-2
CASSEAGFGGPYGYTF
TGTGCCAGCAGTGAAGCGGGGTTCGGGGGACCATATGGCTACACCTTC
>TRBV4-1|-|-|TRBJ1-3
CASSQVHSLNSGNTIYF
TGCGCCAGCAGCCAAGTGCACAGCCTAAACTCTGGAAACACCATATATTTT
>TRBV5-8|-|TRBD2|TRBJ2-5
CASSTSGETQYF
TGTGCCAGCAGCACTAGCGGGGAGACCCAGTACTTC
>TRBV7-6|-|-|TRBJ2-6
CASSLVGRYSGANVLTF
TGTGCCAGCAGCTTAGTAGGGAGATACTCTGGGGCCAACGTCCTGACTTTC
>TRBV25-1|-|-|TRBJ2-7
CASSEEDQEAYEQYF
TGTGCCAGCAGTGAAGAAGACCAGGAGGCCTACGAGCAGTACTTC